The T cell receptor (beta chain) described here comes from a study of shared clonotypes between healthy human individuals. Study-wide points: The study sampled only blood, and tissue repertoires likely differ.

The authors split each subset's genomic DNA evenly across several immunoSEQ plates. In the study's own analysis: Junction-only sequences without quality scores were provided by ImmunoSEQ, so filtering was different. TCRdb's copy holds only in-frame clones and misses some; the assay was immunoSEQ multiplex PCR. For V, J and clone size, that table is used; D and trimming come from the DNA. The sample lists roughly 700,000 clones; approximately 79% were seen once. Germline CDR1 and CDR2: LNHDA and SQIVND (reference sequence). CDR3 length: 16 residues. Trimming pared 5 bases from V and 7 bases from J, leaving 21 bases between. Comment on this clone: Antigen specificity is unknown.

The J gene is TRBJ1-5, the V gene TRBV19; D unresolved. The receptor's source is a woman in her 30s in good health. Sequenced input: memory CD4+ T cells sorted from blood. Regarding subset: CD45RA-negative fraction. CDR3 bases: TGTGCCAGTAGTCCACCCCCCTATAGTGAGGGCCAGCCCCAGCATTTT. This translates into CASSPPPYSEGQPQHF. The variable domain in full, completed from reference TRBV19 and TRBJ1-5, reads DGGITQSPKYLFRKEGQNVTLSCEQNLNHDAMYWYRQDPGQGLRLIYYSQIVNDFQKGDIAEGYSVSREKKESFPLTVTSAQKNPTAFYLCASSPPPYSEGQPQHFGDGTRLSIL.